This is a list of T cell receptor beta chains from one sample in a study of vaccination and CD4 T cells after COVID-19. In TCRdb, the PCR reads were re-called with MiXCR into one record per CDR3 protein. Of over 9,000 distinct CDR3 sequences in the sample, around 50% were seen once. No antigen has been assigned to these receptors. Material: CD4+ T cells from blood, cultured in vitro. The receptors stem from a human donor who had recovered from COVID-19. Both conserved end residues are part of each CDR3. The order of the fields is CDR3 protein, V gene, D gene, J gene. A D gene is named only where the DNA matches it firmly.

cdr3_aa: CASSLSLAQEQFF
v_call: TRBV5-1
d_call: -
j_call: TRBJ2-1

cdr3_aa: CATSDLPLGPSTDTQYF
v_call: TRBV24-1
d_call: -
j_call: TRBJ2-3

cdr3_aa: CASSAGESGYTF
v_call: TRBV2
d_call: -
j_call: TRBJ1-2

cdr3_aa: CASSGRGGETQYF
v_call: TRBV12-3/TRBV12-4
d_call: -
j_call: TRBJ2-5

cdr3_aa: CASSTSRRGTQYF
v_call: TRBV19
d_call: -
j_call: TRBJ2-3

cdr3_aa: CASSVTGYSSYEQYF
v_call: TRBV2
d_call: -
j_call: TRBJ2-7

cdr3_aa: CASGGLGEQYF
v_call: TRBV3-1
d_call: TRBD2
j_call: TRBJ2-7

cdr3_aa: CASSPPGGASLEQYF
v_call: TRBV28
d_call: TRBD1
j_call: TRBJ2-7

cdr3_aa: CASNEDMNTGELFF
v_call: TRBV10-1
d_call: -
j_call: TRBJ2-2

cdr3_aa: CASSYSWNTGELFF
v_call: TRBV6-2/TRBV6-3
d_call: -
j_call: TRBJ2-2

cdr3_aa: CASSPIRQGAYGANVLTF
v_call: TRBV27
d_call: TRBD1
j_call: TRBJ2-6

cdr3_aa: CASSYRATSTDTQYF
v_call: TRBV6-5
d_call: -
j_call: TRBJ2-3

cdr3_aa: CASSGPYSGTGWDTQYF
v_call: TRBV27
d_call: TRBD1
j_call: TRBJ2-3

cdr3_aa: CASSYSRGQPQHF
v_call: TRBV6-5
d_call: -
j_call: TRBJ1-5

cdr3_aa: CASSPQGGGRAYNEQFF
v_call: TRBV7-9
d_call: TRBD2
j_call: TRBJ2-1

cdr3_aa: CASSEEARPQHF
v_call: TRBV2
d_call: -
j_call: TRBJ1-5

cdr3_aa: CSARVNGGSPGQYF
v_call: TRBV20-1
d_call: -
j_call: TRBJ2-7